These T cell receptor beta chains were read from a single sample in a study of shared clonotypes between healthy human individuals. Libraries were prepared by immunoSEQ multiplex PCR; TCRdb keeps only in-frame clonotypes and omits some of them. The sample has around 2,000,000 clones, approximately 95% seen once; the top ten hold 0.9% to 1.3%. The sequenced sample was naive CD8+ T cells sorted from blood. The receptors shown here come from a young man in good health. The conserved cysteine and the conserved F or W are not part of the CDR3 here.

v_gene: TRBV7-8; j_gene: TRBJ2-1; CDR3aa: ASSQEQGTVSYNEQF
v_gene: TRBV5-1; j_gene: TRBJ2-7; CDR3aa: ASSLSASGRPGEQY
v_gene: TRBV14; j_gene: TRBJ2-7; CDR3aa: ASSQYRDEQY
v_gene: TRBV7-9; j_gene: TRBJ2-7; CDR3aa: ASSWTSGGSYEQY
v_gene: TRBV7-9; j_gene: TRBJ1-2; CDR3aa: ASSPDGVFGGYT
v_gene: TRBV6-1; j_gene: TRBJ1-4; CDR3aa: ASADPYTEKLF
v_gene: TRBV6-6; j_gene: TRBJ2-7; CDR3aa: ASSYAGGASYEQY
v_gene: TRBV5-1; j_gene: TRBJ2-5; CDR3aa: ASSLQTGYGETQY
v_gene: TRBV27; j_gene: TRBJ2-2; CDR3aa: ASSFLTRQGAITGELF
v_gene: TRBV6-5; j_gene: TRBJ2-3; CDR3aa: ASSYSRPTRTDTQY
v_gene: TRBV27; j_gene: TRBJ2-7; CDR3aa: ASSSQNLDRLAGLYEQY
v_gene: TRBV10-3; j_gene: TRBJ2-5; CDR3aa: AISDRAGETQY
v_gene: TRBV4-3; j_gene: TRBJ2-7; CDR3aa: ASSQSQGYEQY
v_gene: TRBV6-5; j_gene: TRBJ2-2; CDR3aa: ASSFGTSGAGELF
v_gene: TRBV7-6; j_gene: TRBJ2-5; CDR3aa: ASSLKVARGAEETQY
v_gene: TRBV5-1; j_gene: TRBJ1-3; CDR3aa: ASSLEGSSGNTIY
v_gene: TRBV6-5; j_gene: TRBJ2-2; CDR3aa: ASSQLAGGLGELF
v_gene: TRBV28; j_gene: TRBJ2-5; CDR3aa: ASSHSGWGQETQY
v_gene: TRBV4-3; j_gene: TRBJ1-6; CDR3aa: ASSQEEGLGSPLH
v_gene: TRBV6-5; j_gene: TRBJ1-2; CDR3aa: ASSVSYGYT
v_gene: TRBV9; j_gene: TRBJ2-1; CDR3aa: ASSSDSHNEQF
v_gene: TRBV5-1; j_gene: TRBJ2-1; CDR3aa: ASSLGALDEQF
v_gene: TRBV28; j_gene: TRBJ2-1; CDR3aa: ASSPGPQGDEQF
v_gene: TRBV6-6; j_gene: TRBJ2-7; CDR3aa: ASIPRGGRYEQY
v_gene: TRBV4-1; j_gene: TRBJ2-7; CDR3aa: ASSHSLREGEQY
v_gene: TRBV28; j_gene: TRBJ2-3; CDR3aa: ASSETGGQDTQY